Detailed here is one T cell receptor beta chain. Its specificity is not known. This record comes from a study of T cells after yellow fever vaccination. Study-wide results and limits: Abundant bulk-population clonotypes could contaminate the FACS-sorted repertoires. Weaker in magnitude, the secondary response showed a faster peak on day 5 versus 15.

TCRdb reprocessed the 5' RACE reads via MiXCR and lists one record per CDR3 protein. The profile covers a few hundred thousand distinct CDR3 sequences, with 6.8% appearing a single time and roughly a sixth taken by the ten largest. The V segment lost 2 bases and the J segment 4 bases; nucleotides outside the gene matches: 2. CDR1 is SGHTA and CDR2 is FQGNSA in the germline V gene. CDR3 size: 14 residues. This rearrangement joins TRBV7-2 to TRBJ1-5; TRBD1 aligns across 7 bases. Sequences were derived from PBMCs, sampled about 49 days after the first yellow fever vaccination. The receptor was isolated from a man between 18 and 35 years old who received the YFV17D yellow fever vaccine. The CDR3 here is CASSLQQGNQPQHF. The DNA for the CDR3 is TGTGCCAGCAGCTTACAACAGGGGAATCAGCCCCAGCATTTT. Based on the CDR3 plus reference TRBV7-2 and TRBJ1-5, the full variable domain is GAGVSQSPSNKVTEKGKDVELRCDPISGHTALYWYRQSLGQGLEFLIYFQGNSAPDKSGLPSDRFSAERTGGSVSTLTIQRTQQEDSAVYLCASSLQQGNQPQHFGDGTRLSIL.